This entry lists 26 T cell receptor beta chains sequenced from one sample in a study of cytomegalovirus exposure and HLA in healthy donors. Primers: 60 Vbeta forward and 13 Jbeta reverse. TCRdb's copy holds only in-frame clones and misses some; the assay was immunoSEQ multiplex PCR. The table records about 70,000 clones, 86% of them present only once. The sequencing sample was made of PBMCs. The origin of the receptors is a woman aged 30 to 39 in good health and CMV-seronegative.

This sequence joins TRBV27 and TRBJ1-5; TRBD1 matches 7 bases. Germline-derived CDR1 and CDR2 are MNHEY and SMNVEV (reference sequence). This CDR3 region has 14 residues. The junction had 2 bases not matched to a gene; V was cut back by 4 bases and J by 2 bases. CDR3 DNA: TGTGCCAGCAGTTCCGGACAGGGCAATCAGCCCCAGCATTTT. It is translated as CASSSGQGNQPQHF.

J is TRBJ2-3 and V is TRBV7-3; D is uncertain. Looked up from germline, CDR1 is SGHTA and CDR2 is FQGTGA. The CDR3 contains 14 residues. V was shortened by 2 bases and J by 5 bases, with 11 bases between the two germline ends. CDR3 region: CASSLSPSIDTQYF. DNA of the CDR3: TGTGCCAGCAGCTTATCCCCATCAATAGATACGCAGTATTTT.

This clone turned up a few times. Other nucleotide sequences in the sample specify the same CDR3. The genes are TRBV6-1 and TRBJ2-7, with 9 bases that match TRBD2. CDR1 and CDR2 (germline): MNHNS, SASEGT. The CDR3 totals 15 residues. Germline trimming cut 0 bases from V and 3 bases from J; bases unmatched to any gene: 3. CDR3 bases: TGTGCCAGCAGTGAAGCGGGAGCGGGAGGCTACGAGCAGTACTTC. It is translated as CASSEAGAGGYEQYF.

CDR3 nucleotide sequence: TGTGCCAGCAGCGGACCGGGACAGGGGGCTCGCGGCTACACCTTC. This sequence encodes CASSGPGQGARGYTF. The V and J genes are TRBV9 and TRBJ1-2; TRBD1 agrees at 12 bases. V lost 3 bases to trimming and J lost 8 bases; unmatched junction nucleotides: 8. The CDR3 has 15 residues. CDR1 is SGDLS, CDR2 YYNGEE, per germline.

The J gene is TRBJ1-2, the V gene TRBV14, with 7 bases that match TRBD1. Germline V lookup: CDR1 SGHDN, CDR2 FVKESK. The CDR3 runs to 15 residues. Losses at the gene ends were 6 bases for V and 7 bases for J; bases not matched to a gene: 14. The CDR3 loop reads CASRGIEGAGVGYTF. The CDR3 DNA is TGTGCCAGCAGGGGAATAGAGGGGGCCGGGGTTGGCTACACCTTC. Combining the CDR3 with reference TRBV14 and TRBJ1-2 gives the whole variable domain EAGVTQFPSHSVIEKGQTVTLRCDPISGHDNLYWYRRVMGKEIKFLLHFVKESKQDESGMPNNRFLAERTGGTYSTLKVQPAELEDSGVYFCASRGIEGAGVGYTFGSGTRLTVV.

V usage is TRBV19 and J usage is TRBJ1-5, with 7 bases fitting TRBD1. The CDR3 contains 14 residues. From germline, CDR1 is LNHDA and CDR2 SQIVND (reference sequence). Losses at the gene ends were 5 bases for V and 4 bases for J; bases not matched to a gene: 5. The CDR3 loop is CASSRGQLNQPQHF. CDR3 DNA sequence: TGTGCCAGTAGTCGGGGACAGCTGAATCAGCCCCAGCATTTT.

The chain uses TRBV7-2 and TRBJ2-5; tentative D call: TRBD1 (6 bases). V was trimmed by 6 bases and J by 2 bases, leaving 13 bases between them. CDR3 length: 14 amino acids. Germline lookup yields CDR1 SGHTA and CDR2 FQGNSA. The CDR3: CASSPGQRQETQYF. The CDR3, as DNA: TGTGCCAGCAGTCCTGGACAGAGACAAGAGACCCAGTACTTC.

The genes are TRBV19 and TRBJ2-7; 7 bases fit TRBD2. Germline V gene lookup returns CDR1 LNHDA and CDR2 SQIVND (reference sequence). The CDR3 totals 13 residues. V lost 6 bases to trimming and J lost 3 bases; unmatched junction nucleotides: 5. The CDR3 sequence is CASRGRENYEQYF. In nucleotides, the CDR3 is TGTGCCAGTAGGGGGAGGGAGAACTACGAGCAGTACTTC. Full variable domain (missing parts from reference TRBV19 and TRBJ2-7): DGGITQSPKYLFRKEGQNVTLSCEQNLNHDAMYWYRQDPGQGLRLIYYSQIVNDFQKGDIAEGYSVSREKKESFPLTVTSAQKNPTAFYLCASRGRENYEQYFGPGTRLTVT.

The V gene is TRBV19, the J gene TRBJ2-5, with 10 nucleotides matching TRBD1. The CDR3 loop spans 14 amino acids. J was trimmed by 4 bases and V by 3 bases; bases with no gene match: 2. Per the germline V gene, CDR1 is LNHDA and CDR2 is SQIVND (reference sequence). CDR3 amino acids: CASSMTGGRETQYF. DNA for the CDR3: TGTGCCAGTAGTATGACAGGGGGCAGAGAGACCCAGTACTTC.

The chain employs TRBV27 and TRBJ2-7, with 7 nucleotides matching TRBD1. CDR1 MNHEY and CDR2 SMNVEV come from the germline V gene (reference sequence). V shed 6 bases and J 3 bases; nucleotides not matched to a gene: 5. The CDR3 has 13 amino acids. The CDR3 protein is CASRPGQFYEQYF. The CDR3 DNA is TGTGCCAGCAGACCGGGACAGTTCTACGAGCAGTACTTC.

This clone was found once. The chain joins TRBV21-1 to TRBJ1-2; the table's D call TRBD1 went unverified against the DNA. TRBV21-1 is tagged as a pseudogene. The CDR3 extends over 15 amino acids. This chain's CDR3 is CASSKRPDRAYGYTF. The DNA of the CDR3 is TGTGCCAGCAGCAAAAGGCCCGACAGAGCCTATGGCTACACCTTC.

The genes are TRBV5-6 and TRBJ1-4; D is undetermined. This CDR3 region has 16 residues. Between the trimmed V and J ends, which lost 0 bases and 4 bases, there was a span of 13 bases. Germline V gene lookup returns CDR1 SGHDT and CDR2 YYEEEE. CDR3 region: CASSLALELLNEKLFF. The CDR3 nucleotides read TGTGCCAGCAGCTTGGCCTTGGAGTTACTTAATGAAAAACTGTTTTTT.

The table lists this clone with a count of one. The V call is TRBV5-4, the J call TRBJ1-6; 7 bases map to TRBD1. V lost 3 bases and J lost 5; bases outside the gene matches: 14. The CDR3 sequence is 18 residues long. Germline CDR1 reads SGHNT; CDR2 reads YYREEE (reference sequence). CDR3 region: CASSSKTGSTLNNSPLHF. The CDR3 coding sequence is TGTGCCAGCAGCTCTAAGACAGGGTCCACCTTAAATAATTCACCCCTCCACTTT.

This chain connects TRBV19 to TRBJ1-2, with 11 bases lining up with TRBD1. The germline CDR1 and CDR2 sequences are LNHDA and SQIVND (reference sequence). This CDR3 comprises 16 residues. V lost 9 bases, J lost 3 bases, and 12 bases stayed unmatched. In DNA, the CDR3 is TGTGCCAGCAGGACCGGGACAGGGGGAGCATACTATGGCTACACCTTC. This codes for CASRTGTGGAYYGYTF.

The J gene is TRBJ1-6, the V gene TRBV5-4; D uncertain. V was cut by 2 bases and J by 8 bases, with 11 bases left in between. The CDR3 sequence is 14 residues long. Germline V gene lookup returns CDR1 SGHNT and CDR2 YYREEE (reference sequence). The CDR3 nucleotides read TGTGCCAGCAGCTTAGGCCGGGATTATTCACCCCTCCACTTT. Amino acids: CASSLGRDYSPLHF. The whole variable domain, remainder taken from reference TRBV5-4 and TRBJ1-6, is ETGVTQSPTHLIKTRGQQVTLRCSSQSGHNTVSWYQQALGQGPQFIFQYYREEENGRGNFPPRFSGLQFPNYSSELNVNALELDDSALYLCASSLGRDYSPLHFGNGTRLTVT.

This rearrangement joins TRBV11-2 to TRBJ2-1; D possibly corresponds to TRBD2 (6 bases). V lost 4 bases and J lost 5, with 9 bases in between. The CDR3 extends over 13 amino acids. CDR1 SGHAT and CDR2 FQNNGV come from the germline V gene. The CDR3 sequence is CASSSRGNNEQFF. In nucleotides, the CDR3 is TGTGCCAGCAGCTCGCGGGGCAACAATGAGCAGTTCTTC.

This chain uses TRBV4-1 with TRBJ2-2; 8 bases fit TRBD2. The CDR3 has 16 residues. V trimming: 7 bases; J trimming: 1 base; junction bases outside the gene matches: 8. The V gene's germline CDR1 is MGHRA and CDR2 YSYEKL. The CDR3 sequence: CASTVLAGGNTGELFF. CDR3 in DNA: TGCGCCAGCACCGTCCTGGCGGGAGGGAACACCGGGGAGCTGTTTTTT.

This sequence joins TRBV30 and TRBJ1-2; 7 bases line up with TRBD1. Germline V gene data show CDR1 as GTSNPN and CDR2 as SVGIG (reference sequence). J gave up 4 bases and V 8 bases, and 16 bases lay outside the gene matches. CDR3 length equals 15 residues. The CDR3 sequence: CAGNPDRDGGYGYTF. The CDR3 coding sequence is TGTGCCGGGAACCCAGACAGGGATGGGGGCTATGGCTACACCTTC.

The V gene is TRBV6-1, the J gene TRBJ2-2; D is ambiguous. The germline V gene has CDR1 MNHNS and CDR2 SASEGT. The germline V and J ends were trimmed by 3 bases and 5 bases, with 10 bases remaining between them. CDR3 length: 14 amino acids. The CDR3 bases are TGTGCCAGCAGTGAGAGGCTAGAAACCGGGGAGCTGTTTTTT. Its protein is CASSERLETGELFF.

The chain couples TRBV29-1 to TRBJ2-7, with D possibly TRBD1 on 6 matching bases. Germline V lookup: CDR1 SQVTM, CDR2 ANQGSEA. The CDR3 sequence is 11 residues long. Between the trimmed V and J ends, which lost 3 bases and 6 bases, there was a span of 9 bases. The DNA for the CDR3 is TGCAGCGTTGAGGCAGGGGTCGAGCAGTACTTC. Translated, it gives CSVEAGVEQYF.

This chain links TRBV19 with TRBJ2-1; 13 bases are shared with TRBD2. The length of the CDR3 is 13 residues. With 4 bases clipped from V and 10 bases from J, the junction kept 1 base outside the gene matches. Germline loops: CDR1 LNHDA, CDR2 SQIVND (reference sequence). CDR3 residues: CASSKGLAGEQFF. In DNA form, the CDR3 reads TGTGCCAGTAGTAAGGGACTAGCGGGGGAGCAGTTCTTC. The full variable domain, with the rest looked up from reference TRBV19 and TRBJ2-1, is DGGITQSPKYLFRKEGQNVTLSCEQNLNHDAMYWYRQDPGQGLRLIYYSQIVNDFQKGDIAEGYSVSREKKESFPLTVTSAQKNPTAFYLCASSKGLAGEQFFGPGTRLTVL.

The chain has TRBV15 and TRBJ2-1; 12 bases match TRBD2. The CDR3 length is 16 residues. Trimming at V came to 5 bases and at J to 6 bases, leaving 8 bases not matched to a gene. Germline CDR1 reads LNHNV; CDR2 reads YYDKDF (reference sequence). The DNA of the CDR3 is TGTGCCACCAGCCCTTTTCTAGCGGGAGGGATCAATGAGCAGTTCTTC. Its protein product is CATSPFLAGGINEQFF.

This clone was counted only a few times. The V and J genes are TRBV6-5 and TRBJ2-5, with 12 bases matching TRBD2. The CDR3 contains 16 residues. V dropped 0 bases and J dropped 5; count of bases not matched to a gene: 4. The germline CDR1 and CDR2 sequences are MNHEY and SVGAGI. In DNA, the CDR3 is TGTGCCAGCAGTTACTCGACTAGCGGGAGTCCGGAGACCCAGTACTTC. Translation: CASSYSTSGSPETQYF.

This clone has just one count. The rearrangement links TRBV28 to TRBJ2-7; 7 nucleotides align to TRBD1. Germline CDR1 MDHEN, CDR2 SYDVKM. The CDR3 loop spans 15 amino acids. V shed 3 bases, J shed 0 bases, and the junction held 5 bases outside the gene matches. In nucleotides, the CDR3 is TGTGCCAGCAGTTTGCCCCGGGACAGCTCCTACGAGCAGTACTTC. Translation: CASSLPRDSSYEQYF.

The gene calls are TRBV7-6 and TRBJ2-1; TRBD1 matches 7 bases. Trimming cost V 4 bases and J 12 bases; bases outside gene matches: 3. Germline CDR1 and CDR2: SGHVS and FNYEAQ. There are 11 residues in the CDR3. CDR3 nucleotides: TGTGCCAGCAGCTCTACAGGGGTGCAGTTCTTC. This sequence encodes CASSSTGVQFF.

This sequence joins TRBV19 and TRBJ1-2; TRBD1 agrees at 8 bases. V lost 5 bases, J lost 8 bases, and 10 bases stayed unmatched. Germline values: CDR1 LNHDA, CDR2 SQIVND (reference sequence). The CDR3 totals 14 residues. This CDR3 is CASSPPDRAGGYTF. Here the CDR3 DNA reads TGTGCCAGTAGTCCCCCGGACAGGGCGGGCGGCTACACCTTC.